Below, 9 T cell receptor beta chains from the same sample are listed, as sequenced in a study of CD8+ T cells in alopecia areata. RNA, once extracted, was reverse transcribed into cDNA for use as the sequencing template. Repertoires were generated with immunoSEQ multiplex PCR, while TCRdb's copy carries only in-frame clones and drops some. The sample contains under 85,000 clones, 45% to 55% of which appear only once. Sequenced material: CD8+ T cells sorted from blood, taken at week 0. The origin of the receptors is a human donor with alopecia areata.

The chain combines TRBV25-1 with TRBJ2-7; TRBD1 matches 8 bases. Unmatched junction bases numbered 6, after V lost 8 bases and J lost 0 bases. CDR3 length: 14 amino acids. In germline, CDR1 is MGHDK, CDR2 SYGVNS. The CDR3 nucleotides are TGTGCCAGCGGCCGGACAGGGAGCTCCTACGAGCAGTACTTC. Its translation: CASGRTGSSYEQYF.

This chain connects TRBV11-2 to TRBJ2-3, with 7 bases fitting TRBD2. The germline CDR1 and CDR2 sequences are SGHAT and FQNNGV. V was pared by 5 bases and J by 1 base, with 6 bases of the junction left unmatched. This CDR3 contains 15 residues. In nucleotides, the CDR3 is TGTGCCAGCAGCCCGTCAGCGGGGCGCACAGATACGCAGTATTTT. This codes for CASSPSAGRTDTQYF.

The chain couples TRBV29-1 to TRBJ2-7; 8 positions agree with TRBD2. Germline assignment: CDR1 SQVTM and CDR2 ANQGSEA. The CDR3 is made up of 14 amino acids. V lost 7 bases to trimming and J lost 2 bases; unmatched junction nucleotides: 10. The CDR3 DNA reads as TGCAGCGCACTAGCGGAAATTCCCACCTACGAGCAGTACTTC. Translation gives CSALAEIPTYEQYF.

This clone was detected only a few times. CDR3 residues: CASSYQRTGVETQYF. The CDR3 DNA is TGTGCCAGCAGTTACCAACGGACAGGGGTGGAGACCCAGTACTTC. The rearrangement links TRBV2 to TRBJ2-5, with 9 bases matching TRBD1. Unmatched junction bases numbered 9, after V lost 5 bases and J lost 5 bases. This CDR3 spans 15 amino acids. Germline assignment: CDR1 SNHLY and CDR2 FYNNEI.

The rearrangement links TRBV7-2 to TRBJ2-7, with D possibly being TRBD1 or TRBD2 (5 bases each). Germline V gives CDR1 SGHTA, CDR2 FQGNSA. The CDR3 extends over 14 amino acids. V was pared by 3 bases and J by 2 bases, with 11 bases between. The CDR3 region has the DNA TGTGCCAGCAGCTTCCGGGACGGCACCTACGAGCAGTACTTC. Protein product: CASSFRDGTYEQYF.

The CDR3 sequence is CASSRTGGRQETQYF. CDR3 coding DNA: TGTGCCAGCAGCCGGACCGGCGGCCGCCAAGAGACCCAGTACTTC. The chain couples TRBV7-9 to TRBJ2-5; D not certain. This CDR3 is built from 15 residues. The ends were cut back, 5 bases at V and 1 base at J, with 14 bases in the middle. Germline lookup yields CDR1 SEHNR and CDR2 FQNEAQ (reference sequence).

V gene TRBV11-1 combines with J gene TRBJ2-3; 10 nucleotides match TRBD1. Looked up from germline, CDR1 is SGHAT and CDR2 is FQDESV (reference sequence). The CDR3 is 18 residues long. J lost 1 base, V lost 2 bases, and 9 bases had no gene match. CDR3 coding DNA: TGTGCCAGCAGCTTATTCCCTCGGACAGGGGGGGGCACAGATACGCAGTATTTT. The encoded protein is CASSLFPRTGGGTDTQYF.

In its sample, this clone was seen a few times. The CDR3, as DNA: TGTGCCGTCAACTCCGGGGCCACTGAAGCTTTCTTT. Translation: CAVNSGATEAFF. The V call is TRBV10-3, the J call TRBJ1-1; possible D gene TRBD1, 5 bases. The V end was cut by 11 bases, the J end by 4 bases, with 14 bases between. The CDR3 loop spans 12 amino acids. Germline-derived CDR1 and CDR2 are ENHRY and SYGVKD.

As concerns this clone: The junction and the germline gene differ at one end; a read error may be behind it. The gene calls are TRBV29-1 and TRBJ2-7; D is ambiguous. This CDR3 spans 13 amino acids. The V gene's germline CDR1 is SQVTM and CDR2 ANQGSEA. As DNA, the CDR3 is TGCAGCGTGGAAGGCCCTGACACCTACGAGCAGTACTTC. This translates into CSVEGPDTYEQYF.